These T cell receptor beta chains were read from a single sample in a study of shared clonotypes between healthy human individuals. Repertoires were generated with immunoSEQ multiplex PCR, while TCRdb's copy carries only in-frame clones and drops some. The data contain 2,500,000 or so clones, over 85% of them singletons. Material for sequencing was naive CD4+ T cells from PBMCs. The receptor set was obtained from a man in his late teens or twenties in good health. Some clones in this sample may be carry-over from other donors' samples. Each CDR3 is given with its conserved first and last residue. A D gene is named only where the DNA matches it firmly. Size is omitted from some rows. Given values are once, few, many or a class for expanded clones.

j_call | clone_size | v_call | d_call | cdr3_length | cdr3_aa | cdr3_nt
TRBJ2-1 | - | TRBV11-1 | - | 15 | CASRVGAFSYNEQFF | TGTGCCAGCAGGGTGGGAGCGTTCTCCTACAATGAGCAGTTCTTC
TRBJ2-1 | - | TRBV4-2 | - | 20 | CASSQSARSSLLESYNEQFF | TGTGCCAGCAGCCAATCGGCCCGGTCATCCCTCCTCGAGTCCTACAATGAGCAGTTCTTC
TRBJ1-1 | - | TRBV18 | TRBD1 | 15 | CASSPPETGPSEAFF | TGTGCCAGCTCACCACCAGAGACAGGGCCCTCTGAAGCTTTCTTT
TRBJ2-5 | - | TRBV15 | - | 17 | CATSRGRVLQYAETQYF | TGTGCCACCAGCAGAGGGAGGGTATTGCAATACGCTGAGACCCAGTACTTC
TRBJ1-1 | - | TRBV25-1 | - | 17 | CASSPRGGASVNTEAFF | TGTGCCAGCAGCCCTCGGGGGGGGGCGAGTGTGAACACTGAAGCTTTCTTT
TRBJ2-7 | - | TRBV12-5 | TRBD2 | 17 | CASGLAGTSGNPYEQYF | TGTGCTAGTGGTTTGGCTGGGACTAGCGGGAACCCCTACGAGCAGTACTTC
TRBJ1-3 | - | TRBV30 | - | 11 | CAWLLGNTIYF | TGTGCCTGGCTTCTAGGAAACACCATATATTTT
TRBJ2-7 | - | TRBV29-1 | - | 13 | CSVGGWLLYEQYF | TGCAGCGTTGGTGGTTGGCTTCTCTACGAGCAGTACTTC
TRBJ2-7 | - | TRBV7-8 | - | 17 | CASSLQRNRRGDYEQYF | TGTGCCAGCAGCTTACAAAGAAATAGGAGGGGTGACTACGAGCAGTACTTC
TRBJ2-7 | - | TRBV11-2 | - | 17 | CASSLNRGARVPYEQYF | TGTGCCAGCAGCTTAAATCGGGGGGCGAGAGTTCCCTACGAGCAGTACTTC
TRBJ1-2 | - | TRBV18 | - | 14 | CASSPKGENYGYTF | TGTGCCAGCTCACCCAAGGGTGAGAACTATGGCTACACCTTC
TRBJ1-1 | - | TRBV19 | - | 14 | CASSIGREGTEAFF | TGTGCCAGTAGTATCGGGAGGGAGGGCACTGAAGCTTTCTTT
TRBJ1-1 | - | TRBV15 | - | 13 | CATREGMNTEAFF | TGTGCCACCAGAGAGGGGATGAACACTGAAGCTTTCTTT
TRBJ2-7 | - | TRBV6-6 | TRBD1 | 16 | CASSYSTRGLSYEQYF | TGTGCCAGCAGTTACTCGACCAGGGGGCTTTCCTACGAGCAGTACTTC
TRBJ2-7 | - | TRBV4-1 | TRBD1 | 15 | CASSHILDRVSEQYF | TGCGCCAGCAGCCACATCCTGGACAGGGTGAGCGAGCAGTACTTC
TRBJ2-3 | - | TRBV7-9 | - | 14 | CASSFAGGGDTQYF | TGTGCCAGCAGCTTCGCCGGGGGCGGAGATACGCAGTATTTT
TRBJ1-3 | - | TRBV7-8 | TRBD1 | 14 | CASSSTGEGNTIYF | TGTGCCAGCAGCAGTACAGGGGAAGGAAACACCATATATTTT
TRBJ1-2 | once | TRBV7-9 | - | 16 | CASSLEAHRANYGYTF | TGTGCCAGCAGCTTAGAAGCTCACAGGGCTAACTATGGCTACACCTTC
TRBJ2-6 | - | TRBV10-3 | - | 16 | CAISAPPGSGANVLTF | TGTGCCATCAGTGCCCCCCCAGGGAGTGGGGCCAACGTCCTGACTTTC
TRBJ2-5 | - | TRBV2 | TRBD1 | 13 | CASSGTGAETQYF | TGTGCCAGCAGTGGGACAGGGGCAGAGACCCAGTACTTC
TRBJ1-1 | - | TRBV28 | - | 13 | CASSLGTPSGAFF | TGTGCCAGCAGTCTCGGGACCCCGAGCGGGGCTTTCTTT
TRBJ2-4 | - | TRBV19 | - | 19 | CASSIAGRGGNGAKNIQYF | TGTGCCAGTAGTATCGCTGGCAGGGGAGGAAACGGGGCCAAAAACATTCAGTACTTC
TRBJ1-1 | - | TRBV6-5 | - | 13 | CASRQPGGTEAFF | TGTGCCAGCAGGCAACCCGGAGGCACTGAAGCTTTCTTT
TRBJ2-7 | - | TRBV11-3 | TRBD1 | 13 | CASSAGGSYEQYF | TGTGCCAGCAGCGCAGGGGGCTCCTACGAGCAGTACTTC
TRBJ2-3 | - | TRBV6-1 | TRBD2 | 16 | CASSDPGGRDTDTQYF | TGTGCCAGCAGTGACCCGGGAGGGCGGGACACAGATACGCAGTATTTT
TRBJ1-5 | - | TRBV6-5 | TRBD1 | 15 | CASSGGRGQWQPQHF | TGTGCCAGCAGCGGGGGGAGGGGGCAGTGGCAGCCCCAGCATTTT
TRBJ2-7 | - | TRBV5-4 | - | 15 | CASSLGGVSSYEQYF | TGTGCCAGCAGCTTGGGGGGGGTAAGCTCCTACGAGCAGTACTTC
TRBJ1-2 | - | TRBV28 | - | 14 | CASTSGRTNYGYTF | TGTGCCAGCACCTCTGGACGGACTAACTATGGCTACACCTTC
TRBJ1-3 | - | TRBV6-5 | - | 14 | CASSLKGTGNTIYF | TGTGCCAGCAGCCTCAAGGGAACCGGAAACACCATATATTTT
TRBJ2-7 | - | TRBV7-2 | TRBD2 | 16 | CASSLESTSGTYEQYF | TGTGCCAGCAGCTTAGAGTCGACTAGCGGAACCTACGAGCAGTACTTC
TRBJ1-4 | - | TRBV29-1 | - | 13 | CSVGLLVGEKLFF | TGCAGCGTTGGCCTACTTGTAGGGGAAAAACTGTTTTTT
TRBJ2-5 | - | TRBV29-1 | - | 14 | CSVQRGTVQETQYF | TGCAGCGTCCAAAGGGGAACAGTCCAAGAGACCCAGTACTTC
TRBJ2-5 | - | TRBV5-1 | TRBD2 | 15 | CASSSSGGAGETQYF | TGCGCCAGCAGTTCGTCGGGGGGGGCCGGAGAGACCCAGTACTTC
TRBJ2-2 | - | TRBV28 | - | 14 | CASSLGRNTGELFF | TGTGCCAGCAGTTTAGGGAGAAACACCGGGGAGCTGTTTTTT
TRBJ2-3 | once | TRBV5-1 | TRBD2 | 16 | CASSLRAGGSTDTQYF | TGCGCCAGCAGCTTGCGAGCGGGAGGAAGCACAGATACGCAGTATTTT
TRBJ2-3 | - | TRBV2 | - | 12 | CASSLGTDTQYF | TGTGCCAGCAGCTTAGGGACAGATACGCAGTATTTT
TRBJ1-2 | once | TRBV7-3 | - | 14 | CASSIGLPGDGYTF | TGTGCCAGCAGCATAGGGTTGCCAGGGGATGGCTACACCTTC